The 19 T cell receptor beta chains given below trace back to one sample, sequenced in a study of Graves' ophthalmopathy and Graves' hyperthyroidism. Investigators amplified TCR beta CDR3 regions from RNA transcripts. RT-PCR in the first round used HTBI primers; a second-round multiplex PCR followed. One entry per CDR3 protein results from TCRdb running MiXCR on the multiplex PCR reads. The data show 600,000 to 700,000 distinct CDR3 sequences, with 35% to 50% seen just once and roughly 3.5% held by the top ten. The sequenced material came from peripheral blood. These receptors were collected from an adult man with Graves' ophthalmopathy.

This clonotype was found a few times. The J gene is TRBJ2-3, the V gene TRBV24-1, with D possibly matching TRBD2 (5 bases). V lost 5 bases, J lost 5 bases, and 10 bases lay in between. Germline V gene sequence: CDR1 KGHDR, CDR2 SFDVKD. The CDR3 is made up of 13 amino acids. This chain's CDR3 is CATSGLARDTQYF. The CDR3 DNA sequence: TGTGCCACCAGTGGGCTAGCTAGAGATACGCAGTATTTT.

This clonotype was observed many times. This chain uses TRBV29-1 with TRBJ2-7; D is ambiguous. The CDR3 loop spans 15 amino acids. The V end was cut by 4 bases, the J end by 3 bases, with 19 bases between. CDR1 and CDR2 from the germline V gene are SQVTM and ANQGSEA. The CDR3 spells CSVVGGFLKNYEQYF. The CDR3 DNA reads TGCAGCGTTGTGGGCGGATTCTTAAAAAACTACGAGCAGTACTTC.

This clonotype was recorded at least ten times. This chain connects TRBV29-1 to TRBJ2-7, with D unresolved. Germline values: CDR1 SQVTM, CDR2 ANQGSEA. V was shortened by 3 bases and J by 1 base, with 7 bases between the two germline ends. The CDR3 runs to 12 residues. For the CDR3, the DNA is TGCAGCGTTGAGGTCCCTTCCTACGAGCAGTACTTC. As protein: CSVEVPSYEQYF.

The V gene is TRBV7-2, the J gene TRBJ2-5, with a weak D call TRBD1 (6 bases). The length of the CDR3 is 14 residues. Trimming took off 5 bases at V and 2 bases at J, with 12 bases between the two ends. Germline lookup yields CDR1 SGHTA and CDR2 FQGNSA. The CDR3: CASSGDIEQETQYF. As DNA, the CDR3 is TGTGCCAGCAGCGGGGACATAGAACAAGAGACCCAGTACTTC.

V usage is TRBV10-3 and J usage is TRBJ2-7; the D is unclear. Trimming cost V 2 bases and J 0 bases, with 5 bases left between them. The CDR3 length is 13 residues. Germline V gene sequence: CDR1 ENHRY, CDR2 SYGVKD. For the CDR3, the DNA is TGTGCCATCAGTGAGGGGAACTCCTACGAGCAGTACTTC. It translates to CAISEGNSYEQYF.

The chain carries TRBV4-2 and TRBJ2-7; TRBD2 matches 8 bases. The germline CDR1 and CDR2 sequences are LGHNA and YNFKEQ. The V segment lost 4 bases and the J segment 5 bases; nucleotides outside the gene matches: 7. CDR3 length: 14 amino acids. CDR3 coding DNA: TGTGCCAGCAGCCGAGCGGGAGTCGGTAACGAGCAGTACTTC. It is translated as CASSRAGVGNEQYF.

This clonotype was seen only a few times. One end of the junction fails to match germline, which may point to a read error. The rearrangement uses TRBV10-3 and TRBJ1-1; D is unresolved. CDR3 length equals 14 residues. Germline V lookup: CDR1 ENHRY, CDR2 SYGVKD. CDR3 residues: CASSEAGSYTEAFF. In DNA form, the CDR3 reads TGTGCCAGCAGTGAAGCAGGAAGCTACACTGAAGCTTTCTTT.

The chain uses TRBV12-3 or TRBV12-4 and TRBJ1-5, with a possible D match to TRBD1 (5 bases). The germline V and J ends were trimmed by 1 base and 6 bases, with 7 bases remaining between them. The CDR3 is made up of 13 amino acids. The CDR3 bases are TGTGCCAGCAGTTTAGGGGACGGTCAGCCCCAGCATTTT. Residues: CASSLGDGQPQHF.

This clonotype was counted at least ten times. The V gene is TRBV5-1, the J gene TRBJ2-2; tentative D call: TRBD2 (5 bases). V lost 3 bases, J lost 0 bases, and 12 bases lay in between. The CDR3 contains 16 residues. Per the germline V gene, CDR1 is SGHRS and CDR2 is YFSETQ. Here the CDR3 DNA reads TGCGCCAGCAGCTGGGAAGGGAGCACGAACACCGGGGAGCTGTTTTTT. This sequence encodes CASSWEGSTNTGELFF.

This clonotype was detected ten times or more. The chain is built from TRBV7-9 and TRBJ2-5, with TRBD2 matching 8 bases. Germline V lookup: CDR1 SEHNR, CDR2 FQNEAQ (reference sequence). The CDR3 loop spans 17 amino acids. V dropped 1 base and J dropped 1; count of bases not matched to a gene: 8. The CDR3 is CASSLVQSSGSQETQYF. DNA for the CDR3: TGTGCCAGCAGCTTAGTTCAATCCAGCGGGAGCCAAGAGACCCAGTACTTC. Using reference TRBV7-9 and TRBJ2-5 for the parts outside the CDR3, the full variable domain is DTGVSQNPRHKITKRGQNVTFRCDPISEHNRLYWYRQTLGQGPEFLTYFQNEAQLEKSRLLSDRFSAERPKGSFSTLEIQRTEQGDSAMYLCASSLVQSSGSQETQYFGPGTRLLVL.

The chain combines TRBV10-3 with TRBJ2-1; D remains ambiguous. The germline V gene has CDR1 ENHRY and CDR2 SYGVKD. The ends were cut back, 8 bases at V and 5 bases at J, with 4 bases in the middle. The length of the CDR3 is 10 residues. The CDR3 here is CAIGHNEQFF. The CDR3 region has the DNA TGTGCCATCGGGCACAATGAGCAGTTCTTC.

The chain has TRBV7-2 and TRBJ2-7, with a possible D match to TRBD1 (6 bases). The end of the DNA aligns better with TRBJ2-1, so the J call may be wrong. Germline V gene lookup returns CDR1 SGHTA and CDR2 FQGNSA. The CDR3 runs to 15 residues. The CDR3 bases are TGTGCCAGCAGCCCAGGGGCAGGGGCTTACAATGAGCAGTTCTTC. Translated, it gives CASSPGAGAYNEQFF.

V is TRBV29-1 and J is TRBJ2-7, with D perhaps matching TRBD1 (7 bases). The CDR3 runs to 11 residues. Germline V gene sequence: CDR1 SQVTM, CDR2 ANQGSEA. Trimming shortened V by 5 bases and J by 7 bases, and 12 bases separated the two germline ends. The CDR3: CSVRQGGEQYF. In nucleotides, the CDR3 is TGCAGCGTTCGACAGGGAGGTGAGCAGTACTTC.

The chain is built from TRBV20-1 and TRBJ2-5; possibly TRBD1 or TRBD2 for D (7 bases each). Germline V CDR1 and CDR2: DFQATT, SNEGSKA (reference sequence). Deletions cut 1 base from V and 1 base from J, with 19 bases between. This CDR3 has 17 residues. CDR3 sequence (DNA): TGCAGTGCTAGAGCACGGGGGGACAGACTATTCCAAGAGACCCAGTACTTC. Residues: CSARARGDRLFQETQYF.

This clonotype has a count of ten or more. The chain combines TRBV14 with TRBJ2-2; no clear D. CDR1 SGHDN and CDR2 FVKESK come from the germline V gene. V gave up 0 bases and J gave up 8 bases, with 10 bases separating them. CDR3 size: 14 residues. The CDR3, as DNA: TGTGCCAGCAGCCAAGACCCTACTGTAGGGGAGCTGTTTTTT. Its translation: CASSQDPTVGELFF.

This chain uses TRBV7-8 with TRBJ1-1; D perhaps matches TRBD1 (6 bases). This CDR3 has 15 residues. V was clipped by 6 bases and J by 0 bases, with 14 bases between them. The germline V gene encodes CDR1 SGHVS and CDR2 FQNEAQ. Here the CDR3 DNA reads TGTGCCAGCAGGCAGGGGTCAGGCTTGAACACTGAAGCTTTCTTT. This encodes CASRQGSGLNTEAFF.

The chain combines TRBV2 with TRBJ2-7; 11 bases line up with TRBD2. The germline gives CDR1 SNHLY, CDR2 FYNNEI. The CDR3 contains 16 residues. The V gene end was trimmed by 5 bases and the J gene end by 0 bases; junction bases not matched to a gene: 6. The CDR3 bases are TGTGCCAGCAGTAAGACCGGGACTAGCGGCTCCTACGAGCAGTACTTC. It yields the protein CASSKTGTSGSYEQYF.

In this sample, this clonotype turned up a few times. The V call is TRBV20-1, the J call TRBJ1-2, with D possibly TRBD1 on 5 matching bases. Trimming took off 6 bases at V and 8 bases at J, with 19 bases between the two ends. The germline gives CDR1 DFQATT, CDR2 SNEGSKA (reference sequence). The CDR3 spans 13 residues. The CDR3 loop is CSALDTAFRGYTF. In DNA, the CDR3 is TGCAGTGCACTGGACACTGCCTTCCGGGGCTACACCTTC.

This clonotype has a count of ten or more. Relative to the germline gene, one junction end is altered; a read error may explain this. CDR3: CASSQEQGYQPQHF. CDR3 DNA sequence: TGCGCCAGCAGTCAAGAACAGGGGTATCAGCCCCAGCATTTT. The V call is TRBV4-3, the J call TRBJ1-5; 7 positions agree with TRBD1. The V gene's germline CDR1 is LGHNA and CDR2 YSLEER. The CDR3 extends over 14 amino acids.